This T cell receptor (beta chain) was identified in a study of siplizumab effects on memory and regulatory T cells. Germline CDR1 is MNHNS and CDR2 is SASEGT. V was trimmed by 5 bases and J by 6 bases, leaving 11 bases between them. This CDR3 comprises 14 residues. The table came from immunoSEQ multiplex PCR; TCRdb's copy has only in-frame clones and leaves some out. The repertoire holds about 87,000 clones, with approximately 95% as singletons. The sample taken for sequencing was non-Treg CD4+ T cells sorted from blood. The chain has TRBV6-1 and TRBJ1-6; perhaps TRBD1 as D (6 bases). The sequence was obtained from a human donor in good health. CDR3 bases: TGTGCCAGCAGTCTGAACAGGGTTAATTCACCCCTCCACTTT. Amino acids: CASSLNRVNSPLHF.